The entry that follows covers one T cell receptor (beta chain) sequence. CDR3 length: 15 residues. V was clipped by 1 base and J by 3 bases; unmatched bases: 3. Germline CDR1 is SEHNR and CDR2 is FQNEAQ (reference sequence). The PCR used 60 Vbeta and 13 Jbeta primers. Clones were read by immunoSEQ multiplex PCR, and TCRdb kept only the in-frame ones, dropping some. The sample consists of under 200,000 clones, around 75% of them appearing once. The data originate from a study of cytomegalovirus exposure and HLA in healthy donors. This TCR came from a human donor in good health. This chain connects TRBV7-9 to TRBJ2-1; 7 positions match TRBD2. Sequenced sample: PBMCs. CDR3 DNA: TGTGCCAGCAGCTTAGTGACTAGCATCTACAATGAGCAGTTCTTC. Its translation: CASSLVTSIYNEQFF.